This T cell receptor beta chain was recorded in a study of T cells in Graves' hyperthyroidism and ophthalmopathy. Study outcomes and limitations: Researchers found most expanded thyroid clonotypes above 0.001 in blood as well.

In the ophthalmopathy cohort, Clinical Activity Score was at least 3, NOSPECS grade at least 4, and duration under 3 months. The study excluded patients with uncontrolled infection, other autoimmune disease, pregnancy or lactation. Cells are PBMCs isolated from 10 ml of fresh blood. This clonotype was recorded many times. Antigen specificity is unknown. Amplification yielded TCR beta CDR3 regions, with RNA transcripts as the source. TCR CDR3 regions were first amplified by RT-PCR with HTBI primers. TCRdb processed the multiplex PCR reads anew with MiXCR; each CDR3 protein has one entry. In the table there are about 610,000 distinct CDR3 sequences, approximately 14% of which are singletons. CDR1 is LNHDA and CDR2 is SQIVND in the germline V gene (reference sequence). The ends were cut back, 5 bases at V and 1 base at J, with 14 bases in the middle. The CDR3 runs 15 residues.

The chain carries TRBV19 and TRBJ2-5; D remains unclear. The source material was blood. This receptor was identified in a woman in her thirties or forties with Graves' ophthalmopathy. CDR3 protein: CASSLSHRAQETQYF. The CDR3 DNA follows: TGTGCCAGTAGTTTATCCCACAGAGCCCAAGAGACCCAGTACTTC.